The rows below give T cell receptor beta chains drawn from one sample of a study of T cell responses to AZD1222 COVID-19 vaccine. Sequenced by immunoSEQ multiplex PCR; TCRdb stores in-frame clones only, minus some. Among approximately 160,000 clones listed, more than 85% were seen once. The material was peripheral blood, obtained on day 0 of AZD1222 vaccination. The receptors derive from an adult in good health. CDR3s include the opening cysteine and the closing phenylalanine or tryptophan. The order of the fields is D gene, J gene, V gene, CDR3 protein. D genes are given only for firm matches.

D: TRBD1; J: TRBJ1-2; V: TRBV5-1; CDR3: CASSPGPLWGQGRANYGYTF
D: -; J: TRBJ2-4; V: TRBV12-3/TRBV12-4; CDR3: CASMGVGKNIQYF
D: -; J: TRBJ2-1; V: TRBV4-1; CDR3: CASSQVLLSSYNEQFF
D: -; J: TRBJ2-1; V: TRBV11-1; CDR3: CASSPRGNHNEQFF
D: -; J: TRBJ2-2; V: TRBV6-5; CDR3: CASSYGPPSGELFF
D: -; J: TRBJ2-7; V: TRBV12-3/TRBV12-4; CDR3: CASSFGAWEQYF
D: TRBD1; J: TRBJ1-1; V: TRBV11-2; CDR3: CASSSHPGTGFYTEAFF
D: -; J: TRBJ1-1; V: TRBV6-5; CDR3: CASSYDMGTEAFF
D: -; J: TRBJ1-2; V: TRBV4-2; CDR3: CASSQGRVIGGYTF
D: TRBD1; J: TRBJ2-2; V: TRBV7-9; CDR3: CASSHRGEDTGELFF